The 5 T cell receptor beta chains reported below all come from one sample, sequenced in a study of T cell clones after liver transplantation. The assay was immunoSEQ multiplex PCR, and TCRdb's table has in-frame clones only and misses some. This table has 93,000 or so clones, about 80% appearing once. This sample comprised CD4+ T cells from blood, obtained around 48 months after liver transplant. The receptors were gathered from a human patient who received a liver transplant. The graft donor may account for some of the T cells.

This chain links TRBV4-1 with TRBJ1-5; D perhaps matches TRBD1 (5 bases). The V gene lost 0 bases and the J gene lost 8 bases, with 11 bases spanning the gap. CDR3 size: 14 residues. Germline assignment: CDR1 MGHRA and CDR2 YSYEKL. The CDR3 here is CASSQDGTLKPQHF. As DNA, the CDR3 is TGCGCCAGCAGCCAAGATGGGACTCTTAAGCCCCAGCATTTT.

This clone appeared once. The chain has TRBV4-1 and TRBJ1-2; D is unclear. The V gene lost 0 bases and the J gene lost 5 bases, with 13 bases spanning the gap. This CDR3 region has 15 residues. Germline CDR1 is MGHRA and CDR2 is YSYEKL. The CDR3 loop is CASSQDNPDSYGYTF. DNA of the CDR3: TGCGCCAGCAGCCAAGATAACCCAGACTCGTATGGCTACACCTTC.

V usage is TRBV5-1 and J usage is TRBJ2-5, with a weak D call TRBD2 (6 bases). Germline values: CDR1 SGHRS, CDR2 YFSETQ. This CDR3 contains 14 residues. With 4 bases removed from V and 2 bases from J, the gap between germline ends came to 12 bases. CDR3 amino acids: CASSMTSPQETQYF. Written as DNA, the CDR3 is TGCGCCAGCAGCATGACTAGTCCGCAAGAGACCCAGTACTTC.

The V and J genes are TRBV5-1 and TRBJ2-1; D gene unclear. Looked up from germline, CDR1 is SGHRS and CDR2 is YFSETQ. CDR3 length: 17 amino acids. Trimming took off 0 bases at V and 0 bases at J, with 13 bases between the two ends. The CDR3 region is CASSLAPTALSYNEQFF. CDR3 nucleotides: TGCGCCAGCAGCTTGGCCCCCACAGCGCTCTCCTACAATGAGCAGTTCTTC.

The chain employs TRBV28 and TRBJ2-5, with D maybe TRBD1 (5 bases). Between the trimmed V and J ends, which lost 2 bases and 2 bases, there was a span of 12 bases. Germline lookup yields CDR1 MDHEN and CDR2 SYDVKM. The CDR3 is 15 residues long. The CDR3 coding sequence is TGTGCCAGCAGTTTAGGAATAGGACAACAAGAGACCCAGTACTTC. Encoded protein: CASSLGIGQQETQYF.